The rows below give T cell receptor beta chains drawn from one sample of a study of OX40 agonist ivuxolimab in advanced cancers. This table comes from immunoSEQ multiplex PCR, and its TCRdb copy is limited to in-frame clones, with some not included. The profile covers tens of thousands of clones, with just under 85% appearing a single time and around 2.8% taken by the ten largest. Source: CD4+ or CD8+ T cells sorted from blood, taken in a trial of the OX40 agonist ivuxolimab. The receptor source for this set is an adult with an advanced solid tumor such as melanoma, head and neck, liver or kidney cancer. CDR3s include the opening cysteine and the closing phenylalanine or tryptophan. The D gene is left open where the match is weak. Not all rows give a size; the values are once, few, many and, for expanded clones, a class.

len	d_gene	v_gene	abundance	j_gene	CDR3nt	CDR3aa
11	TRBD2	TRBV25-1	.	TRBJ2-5	TGTGCCAGCAGTGTGGGGAGGGCCCAGTACTTC	CASSVGRAQYF
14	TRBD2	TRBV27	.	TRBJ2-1	TGTGCCAGCAGTTATAGCGGGGGGGCCAATGAGCAGTTCTTC	CASSYSGGANEQFF
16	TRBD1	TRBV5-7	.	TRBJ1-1	TGTGCCAGCAGCGGTTCGACAGGGCAACGTCCCGCTGAAGCTTTCTTT	CASSGSTGQRPAEAFF
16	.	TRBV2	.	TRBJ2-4	TGTGCCAGCAGCGAAGGTGCAACTTTGGCCAAAAACATTCAGTACTTC	CASSEGATLAKNIQYF
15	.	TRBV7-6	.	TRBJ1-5	TGTGCCAGCAGCTTAAATCGGGGCGGAGATCAGCCCCAGCATTTT	CASSLNRGGDQPQHF
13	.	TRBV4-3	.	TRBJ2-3	TGCGCCAGCAGCCAAGCCGTGGGAGATACGCAGTATTTT	CASSQAVGDTQYF
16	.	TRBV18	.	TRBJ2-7	TGTGCCAGCTCACCTAGACCGGCCGGACTGGGATCCGAGCAGTACTTC	CASSPRPAGLGSEQYF
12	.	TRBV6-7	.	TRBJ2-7	TGTGCCAGTGACTACTCCTCCTACGAGCAGTACTTC	CASDYSSYEQYF
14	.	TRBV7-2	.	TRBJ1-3	TGTGCCAGCAGCTTATCCTCTGGAGGAAACACCATATATTTT	CASSLSSGGNTIYF
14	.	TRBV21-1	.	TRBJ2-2	TGTGCCAGCCGCAGGCTTGGGTCCACCGGGGAGCTGTTTTTT	CASRRLGSTGELFF
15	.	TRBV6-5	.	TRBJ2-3	TGTGCCACCTTGGAGGACCTACCTAGCACAGATACGCAGTATTTT	CATLEDLPSTDTQYF
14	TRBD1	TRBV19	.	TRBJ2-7	TGTGCCAGTAGTAACCTACAGGGGACCTACGAGCAGTACTTC	CASSNLQGTYEQYF
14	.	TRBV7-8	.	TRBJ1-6	TGTGCCAGCAGCAAGACAGGTGCTAATTCACCCCTCCACTTT	CASSKTGANSPLHF
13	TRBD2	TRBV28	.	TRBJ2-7	TGTGCCAGCATCTCTAGCGGGAGAAGGGAGCAGTACTTC	CASISSGRREQYF
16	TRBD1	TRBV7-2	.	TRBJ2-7	TGTGCCAGCAGCTTATACCTGGACAGGGCGGGCTACGAGCAGTACTTC	CASSLYLDRAGYEQYF
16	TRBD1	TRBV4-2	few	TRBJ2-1	TGTGCCAGCAGCCGCCTCGAACAGGGGTCCAACAATGAGCAGTTCTTC	CASSRLEQGSNNEQFF
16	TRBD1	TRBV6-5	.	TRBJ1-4	TGTGCCAGCAGTTACTCCCCGACAGGGGGTCAGGAAAAACTGTTTTTT	CASSYSPTGGQEKLFF
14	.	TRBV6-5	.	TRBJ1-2	TGTGCCAGCAGTTATGGCAGGGAGAACTATGGCTACACCTTC	CASSYGRENYGYTF
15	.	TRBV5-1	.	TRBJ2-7	TGCGCCAGCAGCTTGGAGCCTAGTATCTCCTACGAGCAGTACTTC	CASSLEPSISYEQYF
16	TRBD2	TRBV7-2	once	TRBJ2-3	TGTGCCAGCAGCTCCCAGCGGGGGGGCCTGGCAGATACGCAGTATTTT	CASSSQRGGLADTQYF
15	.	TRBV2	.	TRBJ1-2	TGTGCCAGCAAAATCATAACAGGATACGCGGGAGGCTACACCTTC	CASKIITGYAGGYTF
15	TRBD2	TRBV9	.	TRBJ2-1	TGTGCCAGCACCCCCGGGGGAGGGAACTACAATGAGCAGTTCTTC	CASTPGGGNYNEQFF
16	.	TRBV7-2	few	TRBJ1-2	TGTGCCAGCAGCTTAGCTGGGCTCCACAGGGACTATGGCTACACCTTC	CASSLAGLHRDYGYTF
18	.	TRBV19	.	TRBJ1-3	TGTGCCAGTAGTATATTAAAGTCTTATTGGGAATCTGGAAACACCATATATTTT	CASSILKSYWESGNTIYF
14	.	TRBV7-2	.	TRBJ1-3	TGTGCCAGCAGCTTAGTGGCAGATGGAAACACCATATATTTT	CASSLVADGNTIYF
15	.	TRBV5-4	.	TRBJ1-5	TGTGCCAGCAGCTTGGACCAGGGTCGGGCTCAGCCCCAGCATTTT	CASSLDQGRAQPQHF
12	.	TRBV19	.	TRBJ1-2	TGTGCCAGTAGTATATGGGTGGAAGGCTACACCTTC	CASSIWVEGYTF
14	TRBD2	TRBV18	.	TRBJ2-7	TGTGCCAGCTCACAAGGGGCGGGGGACTACGAGCAGTACTTC	CASSQGAGDYEQYF
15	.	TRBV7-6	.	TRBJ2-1	TGTGCCAGCAGCTTAACGGGGGGCCAGTACAATGAGCAGTTCTTC	CASSLTGGQYNEQFF
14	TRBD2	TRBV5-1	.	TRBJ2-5	TGCGCCAGCAGCTTTAGCGGGAGGGCCGAGACCCAGTACTTC	CASSFSGRAETQYF
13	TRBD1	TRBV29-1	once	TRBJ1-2	TGCAGCGACCAATGGACAGGGGACTATGGCTACACCTTC	CSDQWTGDYGYTF
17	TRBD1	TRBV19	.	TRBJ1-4	TGTGCCAGTAGTGCCTACAGGGGGGGGTCAACTAATGAAAAACTGTTTTTT	CASSAYRGGSTNEKLFF
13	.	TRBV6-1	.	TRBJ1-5	TGTGCCAGCAGTGAATTAAGGAATCAGCCCCAGCATTTT	CASSELRNQPQHF
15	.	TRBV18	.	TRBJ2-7	TGTGCCAGCTCACCTTCAGACAGGTATATCTACGAGCAGTACTTC	CASSPSDRYIYEQYF
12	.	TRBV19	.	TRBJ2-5	TGTGCCAGTAGCCAGGGGAAAGAGACCCAGTACTTC	CASSQGKETQYF
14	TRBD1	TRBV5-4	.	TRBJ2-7	TGTGCCAGCAGCTTGTCGGACAGGTCCTACGAGCAGTACTTC	CASSLSDRSYEQYF
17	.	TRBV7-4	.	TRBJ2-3	TGTGCCAGCAGCGTAGATACCGTTCAGGCGAACACAGATACGCAGTATTTT	CASSVDTVQANTDTQYF
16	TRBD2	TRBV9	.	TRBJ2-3	TGTGCCAGCAGCGCTCACCTAGCGGGAGTCAAAGATACGCAGTATTTT	CASSAHLAGVKDTQYF
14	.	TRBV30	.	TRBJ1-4	TGTGCCTGGAGTGTATCACCAACTAATGAAAAACTGTTTTTT	CAWSVSPTNEKLFF
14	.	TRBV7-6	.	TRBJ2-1	TGTGCCAGCAGCCCAGTTGGGGGGCGCAATGAGCAGTTCTTC	CASSPVGGRNEQFF
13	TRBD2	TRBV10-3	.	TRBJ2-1	TGTGCCATCAGTGAGGCGGGAGGGAGCGGGCAGTTCTTC	CAISEAGGSGQFF
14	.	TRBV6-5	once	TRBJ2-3	TGTGCCAGCAGGCAGGTGACCCTCACAGATACGCAGTATTTT	CASRQVTLTDTQYF
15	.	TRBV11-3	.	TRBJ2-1	TGTGCCAGCAGCTTAGATCCCCTAAAAGGCTCCGTGCAGTTCTTC	CASSLDPLKGSVQFF
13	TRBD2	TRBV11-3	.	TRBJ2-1	TGTGCCAGCAGCTTAGTATCGGGGGGTGAGCAGTTCTTC	CASSLVSGGEQFF
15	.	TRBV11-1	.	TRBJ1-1	TGTGCCAGCAGCTTAGCGCGAGGGGCGAACACTGAAGCTTTCTTT	CASSLARGANTEAFF
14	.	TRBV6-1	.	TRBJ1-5	TGTGCCAGCAGTGGAGGGGTCGGCAATCAGCCCCAGCATTTT	CASSGGVGNQPQHF
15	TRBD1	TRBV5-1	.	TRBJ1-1	TGTGCCAGCAGCTCTACCGGGACAGGGAACACTGAAGCTTTCTTT	CASSSTGTGNTEAFF
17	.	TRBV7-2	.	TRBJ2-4	TGTGCCAGCAGCGGAAGGGTCATCCACTTAGTCAAAAACATTCAGTACTTC	CASSGRVIHLVKNIQYF